The 9 T cell receptor beta chains in this list originate from one sample, sequenced in a study of T cells in women clearing cervical HPV infection. Some clones are missing from TCRdb's copy, which holds only in-frame ones; the method was immunoSEQ multiplex PCR. The listing records 20,000 to 30,000 clones. Specimen: blood buffy coat. These receptors all stem from a woman between 18 and 75 years old with a cervical HPV16 infection that either progressed to CIN3+ or cleared (not recorded which).

As regards this clone: From the germline J gene comes the end of the CDR3, since the read stops 3 residues before it. The chain joins TRBV10-3 to TRBJ2-1; D is possibly TRBD2 (7 bases). This CDR3 region has 14 residues. The V end lost 11 bases, the J end lost 5 bases, and 19 bases lay between the germline ends. Germline V gives CDR1 ENHRY, CDR2 SYGVKD. CDR3 in amino acids: CASSAGAVDNEQFF. The part of the CDR3 DNA that was read is TGTGCCTCCTCGGCGGGGGCGGTGGACAATGAG.

Comments on this clone: Relative to the germline gene, one junction end is altered; a read error may explain this. The read terminates 3 residues ahead of where the CDR3 ends, so the germline J gene completes it. The chain joins TRBV18 to TRBJ1-2; possible D gene TRBD1, 6 bases. There are 13 residues in the CDR3. Germline CDR1 KGHSH, CDR2 LQKENI. CDR3 in amino acids: CASTPTGSYDYTF. The covered CDR3 bases are TGTGCCAGCACACCGACAGGTTCCTACGAC.

A word on this clone: The read ends 3 residues before the CDR3 terminus; that terminus is restored from the germline J gene. The J gene is TRBJ1-4, the V gene TRBV14, with D unclear. Germline CDR1 reads SGHDN; CDR2 reads FVKESK. Trimming cost V 4 bases and J 3 bases, with 15 bases left between them. This CDR3 region has 16 residues. CDR3 amino acids: CASSRGRGLANEKLFF. The DNA read from the CDR3 is TGTGCCAGCAGCCGCGGACGGGGTCTGGCTAATGAAAAA.

Turning to this clone: The read falls 3 residues short of the CDR3 end, and the missing part is taken from the germline J gene. This rearrangement joins TRBV7-6 to TRBJ2-1; 9 nucleotides agree with TRBD2. Trimming removed 2 bases from V and 8 bases from J; junction bases left unmatched: 4. This CDR3 contains 14 residues. Germline CDR1 SGHVS, CDR2 FNYEAQ. Here the CDR3 reads CASSLQVAGDEQFF. The DNA read from the CDR3 is TGTGCCAGCAGCTTACAGGTAGCGGGAGATGAG.

Of note for this clone: The missing CDR3 end, 3 residues past where the read stops, is filled in from the germline J gene. The chain links TRBV19 to TRBJ1-2; D is unresolved. CDR1 and CDR2 (germline): LNHDA, SQIVND (reference sequence). The CDR3 spans 13 residues. The ends were cut back, 6 bases at V and 2 bases at J, with 10 bases in the middle. The chain's CDR3 is CASREGVNYGYTF. The DNA read from the CDR3 is TGTGCCAGTAGAGAAGGTGTAAACTATGGC. The full variable domain, completed using reference TRBV19 and TRBJ1-2, is DGGITQSPKYLFRKEGQNVTLSCEQNLNHDAMYWYRQDPGQGLRLIYYSQIVNDFQKGDIAEGYSVSREKKESFPLTVTSAQKNPTAFYLCASREGVNYGYTFGSGTRLTVV.

A remark on this clone: The read comes to an end 3 residues before the CDR3 does, leaving the germline J gene to fill in the end. J is TRBJ1-5 and V is TRBV19; D is perhaps TRBD1 (6 bases). Per the germline V gene, CDR1 is LNHDA and CDR2 is SQIVND (reference sequence). Trimming removed 6 bases from V and 5 bases from J, with 14 bases in between. This CDR3 region has 14 residues. CDR3 in amino acids: CASSMDRIYQPQHF. The CDR3 bases that were read are TGTGCCAGTAGCATGGACAGAATTTATCAGCCC.

As to this clone: With the read ending 3 residues before the CDR3 end, the germline J gene is used to fill in that end. The rearrangement links TRBV2 to TRBJ1-6; 9 positions agree with TRBD1. V shed 6 bases and J 10 bases; nucleotides not matched to a gene: 16. This CDR3 region has 17 residues. The V gene's germline CDR1 is SNHLY and CDR2 FYNNEI. CDR3 residues: CASSEDRGGWSGSPLHF. CDR3 bases read: TGTGCCAGCAGCGAGGACAGGGGCGGGTGGAGCGGGTCACCC.

To note about this clone: The sequence runs out 3 residues before the end of the CDR3; the remainder is reconstructed from the germline J gene. This chain connects TRBV7-9 to TRBJ2-2; D gene uncertain. This CDR3 region has 14 residues. Trimming removed 7 bases from V and 4 bases from J, with 13 bases in between. Germline CDR1 is SEHNR and CDR2 is FQNEAQ (reference sequence). CDR3 region: CASNEALGTGELFF. Incomplete CDR3 DNA: TGTGCCAGCAACGAAGCGTTGGGCACCGGGGAG.

As to this clone: The read is 3 residues too short to cover the CDR3 end, so that end is filled in from the germline J gene. V usage is TRBV19 and J usage is TRBJ2-2; D is undetermined. The CDR3 is 13 amino acids. CDR1 LNHDA and CDR2 SQIVND come from the germline V gene (reference sequence). The DNA read from the CDR3 is TGTGCCAGTAGTCGTGCAACTAATGAAAAG. It translates to CASSRATNEK. From start to end, the CDR3 is CASSRATNEKLFF.